Presented here are 6 T cell receptor beta chains from one specimen sequenced in a study of beta chain features in type 1 diabetes. These receptors are not linked to any known antigen. Overall study findings and caveats: Type 1 diabetes patients showed a moderate but significant shortening of TCRB CDR3s in all four CD4+ subsets.

Expressed TCRB transcripts were sequenced after all isolated RNA was converted to cDNA. Assay: immunoSEQ multiplex PCR; the TCRdb copy retains only in-frame clones and omits some. The sample consists of about 53,000 clones, about 47% of them appearing once. Sequencing was carried out using Tregs from blood. The receptor source for this set is a woman aged 40 to 50 with type 1 diabetes.

J is TRBJ1-1 and V is TRBV2, with a weak D call TRBD1 (5 bases). Germline lookup yields CDR1 SNHLY and CDR2 FYNNEI. CDR3 length equals 16 residues. V was cut by 3 bases and J by 4 bases, with 18 bases left in between. In nucleotides, the CDR3 is TGTGCCAGCAGTGACCCACGAGGAGGGGCGGGCACTGAAGCTTTCTTT. Its protein is CASSDPRGGAGTEAFF.

The V and J genes are TRBV5-1 and TRBJ2-3; the match to TRBD2 covers 8 bases. CDR1 and CDR2 from the germline V gene are SGHRS and YFSETQ. J lost 2 bases, V lost 2 bases, and 4 bases had no gene match. The CDR3 runs 15 residues. CDR3 DNA sequence: TGCGCCAGCAGCTTAGCGGGGGCCAACACAGATACGCAGTATTTT. As protein: CASSLAGANTDTQYF.

The chain carries TRBV6-6 and TRBJ1-1, with D possibly being TRBD1 (5 bases). The V end was cut by 0 bases, the J end by 6 bases, with 8 bases between. This CDR3 spans 13 amino acids. Germline V CDR1 and CDR2: MNHNY, SVGAGI (reference sequence). For the CDR3, the DNA is TGTGCCAGCAGTTACTCCAGGGAATCTGAAGCTTTCTTT. It yields the protein CASSYSRESEAFF.

The chain is built from TRBV19 and TRBJ1-1; TRBD1 aligns across 9 bases. The CDR3 length is 14 residues. Trimming at V came to 6 bases and at J to 4 bases, leaving 6 bases not matched to a gene. Germline-derived CDR1 and CDR2 are LNHDA and SQIVND (reference sequence). The CDR3 protein is CASSRDREGTEAFF. The CDR3 DNA reads as TGTGCCAGTAGCAGGGACAGGGAGGGCACTGAAGCTTTCTTT.

This clone was seen a handful of times. The rearrangement joins TRBV27 to TRBJ2-2, with 9 nucleotides matching TRBD2. Per germline, CDR1 MNHEY and CDR2 SMNVEV (reference sequence). This CDR3 has 14 amino acids. With 3 bases clipped from V and 7 bases from J, the junction kept 3 bases outside the gene matches. The CDR3 loop is CASSFGGGDGELFF. For the CDR3, the DNA is TGTGCCAGCAGTTTTGGCGGGGGGGACGGGGAGCTGTTTTTT.

The chain employs TRBV6-5 and TRBJ1-2; D may be TRBD1 (5 bases). The V gene lost 4 bases and the J gene lost 4 bases, with 16 bases spanning the gap. This CDR3 region has 15 residues. The germline gives CDR1 MNHEY, CDR2 SVGAGI. In nucleotides, the CDR3 is TGTGCCAGCAGTTCTATTTCAGGGCGCGGCTATGGCTACACCTTC. Protein sequence: CASSSISGRGYGYTF.